The 11 T cell receptor beta chains reported below all come from one sample, sequenced in a study of T cells in Graves' hyperthyroidism and ophthalmopathy. Using RNA transcripts as the source, TCR beta CDR3 regions were amplified. In the first-round RT-PCR of the TCR CDR3, the HTBI primer set was used. TCRdb itself ran the multiplex PCR reads through MiXCR, one entry per CDR3 protein. The sample records nearly 600,000 distinct CDR3 sequences, approximately 15% being singletons. The sample was blood. Receptor source: a young woman with Graves' ophthalmopathy.

In this sample, this clonotype turned up a few times. V is TRBV2 and J is TRBJ1-5, with 8 positions matching TRBD1. CDR3 length: 14 residues. Germline CDR1 SNHLY, CDR2 FYNNEI. V lost 8 bases to trimming and J lost 2 bases; unmatched junction nucleotides: 5. The CDR3 DNA is TGTGCCAGCGCCTTACAGGGGGGCAATCAGCCCCAGCATTTT. Encoded protein: CASALQGGNQPQHF.

This clonotype appeared many times. The chain uses TRBV6-1 and TRBJ2-7; 7 nucleotides agree with TRBD1. J gave up 4 bases and V 4 bases, and 4 bases lay outside the gene matches. This CDR3 contains 13 residues. CDR1 and CDR2 from the germline V gene are MNHNS and SASEGT. The CDR3 nucleotides are TGTGCCAGCAGTGTGGGACAGTTGTACGAGCAGTACTTC. It translates to CASSVGQLYEQYF.

The chain has TRBV6-5 and TRBJ2-1, with D possibly being TRBD1 (6 bases). V lost 2 bases, J lost 8 bases, and 13 bases lay in between. CDR1 and CDR2 (germline): MNHEY, SVGAGI. CDR3 length: 14 amino acids. Here the CDR3 reads CASSYGARGYEQFF. CDR3 nucleotide sequence: TGTGCCAGCAGTTACGGGGCTAGGGGGTATGAGCAGTTCTTC.

This clonotype has at least ten counts. The CDR3 nucleotides are TGTGCCATCAGTGCCCTGGGACAGGGGATGGGACTAGCGGGATGGACCCGATACGAGCAGTACTTC. It specifies CAISALGQGMGLAGWTRYEQYF. This chain links TRBV10-3 with TRBJ2-7; 13 bases align to TRBD2. Unmatched junction bases numbered 25, after V lost 4 bases and J lost 4 bases. The CDR3 spans 22 residues. Germline CDR1 is ENHRY and CDR2 is SYGVKD.

This chain uses TRBV28 with TRBJ1-4, with D tentatively TRBD1 (6 bases). Per germline, CDR1 MDHEN and CDR2 SYDVKM. This CDR3 has 15 amino acids. The V and J ends lost 6 bases and 5 bases respectively, with 16 bases between them. CDR3 in DNA: TGTGCCAGCAGGGGGACACGAAAGCCGAATGAAAAACTGTTTTTT. Translating gives CASRGTRKPNEKLFF.

This clonotype has ten or more counts. The chain carries TRBV12-3 or TRBV12-4 and TRBJ1-5; TRBD1 matches 9 bases. The CDR3 is made up of 16 amino acids. V dropped 5 bases and J dropped 5; count of bases not matched to a gene: 10. The CDR3 protein is CASSPNTGGYDQPQHF. In DNA, the CDR3 is TGTGCCAGCAGTCCTAATACAGGGGGCTATGATCAGCCCCAGCATTTT.

This clonotype was counted at least ten times. The rearrangement uses TRBV30 and TRBJ1-4; 10 positions match TRBD1. Per the germline V gene, CDR1 is GTSNPN and CDR2 is SVGIG (reference sequence). Trimming removed 3 bases from V and 7 bases from J; junction bases left unmatched: 5. This CDR3 region has 14 residues. CDR3 sequence: CAWSVGTGAEKLFF. DNA for the CDR3: TGTGCCTGGAGCGTAGGGACAGGGGCTGAAAAACTGTTTTTT.

This clonotype was observed many times. The V and J genes are TRBV6-1 and TRBJ2-3; D ambiguous. The V gene's germline CDR1 is MNHNS and CDR2 SASEGT. The length of the CDR3 is 13 residues. The V and J ends lost 7 bases and 6 bases respectively, with 14 bases between them. The chain's CDR3 is CASNPAPSDTQYF. DNA of the CDR3: TGTGCCAGCAATCCCGCCCCATCGGATACGCAGTATTTT.

This clonotype was counted at least ten times. The rearrangement joins TRBV6-6 to TRBJ1-2; 7 bases are a match to TRBD1. This CDR3 has 17 residues. J was trimmed by 0 bases and V by 2 bases; bases with no gene match: 9. Germline values: CDR1 MNHNY, CDR2 SVGAGI (reference sequence). This CDR3 reads CASSYAGRGGPNYGYTF. In nucleotides, the CDR3 is TGTGCCAGCAGTTACGCTGGCAGGGGGGGACCTAACTATGGCTACACCTTC.

This clonotype was found many times. J is TRBJ2-7 and V is TRBV28; D gene ambiguous. The CDR3 covers 11 residues. Germline CDR1 is MDHEN and CDR2 is SYDVKM. Trimming took off 4 bases at V and 6 bases at J, with 7 bases between the two ends. The CDR3 nucleotides are TGTGCCAGCAGTTCCCGGATCGAGCAGTACTTC. Translating it yields CASSSRIEQYF.

In its sample, this clonotype was seen many times. The chain recombines TRBV2 with TRBJ1-5, with D unresolved. There are 14 residues in the CDR3. Trimming took 0 bases from V and 2 from J, leaving 5 bases between them. Per germline, CDR1 SNHLY and CDR2 FYNNEI. CDR3 nucleotide sequence: TGTGCCAGCAGTGAAGCGCTCCGCAATCAGCCCCAGCATTTT. Protein product: CASSEALRNQPQHF.